This is a list of T cell receptor beta chains from one sample in a study of blood T cell repertoires in COVID-19. Profiling relied on immunoSEQ multiplex PCR, and the TCRdb table lists in-frame clones only, not all of them. The repertoire holds 250,000 to 400,000 clones, about 90% seen once, with 2.9% in the top ten. The sequencing sample was made of peripheral blood. All receptors derive from a young woman with COVID-19, enrolled during active disease. Both conserved end residues are trimmed from each CDR3. Where a row states a size, it is once, few, many or the class of an expanded clone; other rows omit it.

NA,TRBV5-1,ASSSGTSGTGFTGELF
NA,TRBV10-3,AISPGTGYNSPLH
NA,TRBV19,ASKSSGASYNEQF
NA,TRBV24-1,ATSDGEPRRNEQF
NA,TRBV2,ASSADRDEETQY
NA,TRBV7-9,ASSLRLASPF
NA,TRBV19,ASRGGSSTDTQY
NA,TRBV15,ATSREGGQYLGPQY
NA,TRBV4-1,ASSQVSGGREYGYT
NA,TRBV5-4,ASSLATANSPLH
NA,TRBV28,ASSEQGQGAYSAQY
NA,TRBV6-5,ASSYSQGNEQF
NA,TRBV28,ASGRAEAF
NA,TRBV5-1,ASSLGTSGRMNEQF
NA,TRBV5-3,ARSLGASGRPGELF
NA,TRBV18,ASSGGTSPLH
NA,TRBV7-8,ASSLAPGNSNQPQH
NA,TRBV30,AWSVLGQGKREF
NA,TRBV4-2,ASSPRASGSPDTQY
NA,TRBV6-5,ASSPDRGTFGYT
NA,TRBV27,ASREGDTEAF
NA,TRBV12-3/TRBV12-4,ASSQGGETQY
NA,TRBV19,ATTSETDTQY
once,TRBV24-1,ATSEPSGDSYNEQF
NA,TRBV7-8,ASSSGTGAIYNEQF
NA,TRBV11-3,ASSSVAGEGDNEQF
NA,TRBV2,ASSADSLTNTGELF
NA,TRBV28,ASSFLRQGVGEQY
NA,TRBV2,ASNSGPYEQY
NA,TRBV4-1,ASSPLGLAGETNTGELF
NA,TRBV19,ASSRREGPEQF
NA,TRBV4-1,ASSRSGTGNYGYT
NA,TRBV27,ASSFGTGGYEQY
NA,TRBV5-4,ASSATTGLGNIQY